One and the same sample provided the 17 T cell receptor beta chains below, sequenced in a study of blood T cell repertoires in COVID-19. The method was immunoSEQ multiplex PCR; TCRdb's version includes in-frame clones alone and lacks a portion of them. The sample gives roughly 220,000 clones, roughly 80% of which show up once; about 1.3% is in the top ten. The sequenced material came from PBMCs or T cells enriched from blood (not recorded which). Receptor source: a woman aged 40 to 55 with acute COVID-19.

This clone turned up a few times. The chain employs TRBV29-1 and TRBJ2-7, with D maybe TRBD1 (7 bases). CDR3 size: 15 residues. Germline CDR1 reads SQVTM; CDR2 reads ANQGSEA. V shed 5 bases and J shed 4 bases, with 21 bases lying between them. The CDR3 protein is CSVSGTAEGGYEQYF. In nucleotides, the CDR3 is TGCAGCGTTTCCGGGACAGCCGAGGGGGGTTACGAGCAGTACTTC.

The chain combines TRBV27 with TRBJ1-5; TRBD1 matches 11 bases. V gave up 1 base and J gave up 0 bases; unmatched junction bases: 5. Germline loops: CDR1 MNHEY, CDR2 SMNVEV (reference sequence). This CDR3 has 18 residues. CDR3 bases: TGTGCCAGCAGTTTATGGAGGGACAGGGGGTTTAGCAATCAGCCCCAGCATTTT. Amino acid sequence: CASSLWRDRGFSNQPQHF.

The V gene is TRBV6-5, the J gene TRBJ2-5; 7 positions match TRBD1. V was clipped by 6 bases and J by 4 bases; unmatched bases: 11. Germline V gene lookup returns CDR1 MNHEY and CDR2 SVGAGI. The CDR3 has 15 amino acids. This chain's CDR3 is CASSRWRQGGETQYF. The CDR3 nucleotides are TGTGCCAGCAGCCGGTGGCGACAGGGCGGAGAGACCCAGTACTTC.

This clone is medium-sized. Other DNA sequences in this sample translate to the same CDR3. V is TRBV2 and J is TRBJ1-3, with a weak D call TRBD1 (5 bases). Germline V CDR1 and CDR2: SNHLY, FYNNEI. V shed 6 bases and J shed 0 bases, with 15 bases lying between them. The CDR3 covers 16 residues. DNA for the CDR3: TGTGCCAGCAGCGAGGGACGGGGGAACTCTGGAAACACCATATATTTT. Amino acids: CASSEGRGNSGNTIYF.

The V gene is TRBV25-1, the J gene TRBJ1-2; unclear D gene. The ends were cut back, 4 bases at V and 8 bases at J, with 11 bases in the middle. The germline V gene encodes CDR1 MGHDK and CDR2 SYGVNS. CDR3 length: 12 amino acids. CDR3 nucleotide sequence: TGTGCCAGCAGTGGAGGGCTTCGGGGCTACACCTTC. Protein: CASSGGLRGYTF.

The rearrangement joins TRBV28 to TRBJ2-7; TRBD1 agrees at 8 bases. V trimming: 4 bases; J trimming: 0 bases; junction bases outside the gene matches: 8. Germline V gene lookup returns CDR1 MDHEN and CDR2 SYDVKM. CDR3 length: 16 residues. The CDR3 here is CASSSNRGSTSYEQYF. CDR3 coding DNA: TGTGCCAGCAGTTCAAACAGGGGGTCGACCTCCTACGAGCAGTACTTC.

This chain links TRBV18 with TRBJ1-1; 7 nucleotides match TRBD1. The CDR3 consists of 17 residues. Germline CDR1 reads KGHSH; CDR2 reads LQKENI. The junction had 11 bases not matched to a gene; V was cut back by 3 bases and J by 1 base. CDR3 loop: CASSPSLGTAKNTEAFF. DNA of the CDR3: TGTGCCAGCTCACCGAGCCTCGGGACAGCTAAGAACACTGAAGCTTTCTTT. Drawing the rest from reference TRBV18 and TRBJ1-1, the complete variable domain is NAGVMQNPRHLVRRRGQEARLRCSPMKGHSHVYWYRQLPEEGLKFMVYLQKENIIDESGMPKERFSAEFPKEGPSILRIQQVVRGDSAAYFCASSPSLGTAKNTEAFFGQGTRLTVV.

Here the CDR3 reads CASSSGTANTEAFF. Here the CDR3 DNA reads TGTGCCAGCAGTAGCGGGACGGCCAACACTGAAGCTTTCTTT. The V call is TRBV28, the J call TRBJ1-1, with D possibly being TRBD1 (5 bases). The germline gives CDR1 MDHEN, CDR2 SYDVKM. V dropped 5 bases and J dropped 2 bases, with 12 bases sitting between them. The CDR3 runs to 14 residues.

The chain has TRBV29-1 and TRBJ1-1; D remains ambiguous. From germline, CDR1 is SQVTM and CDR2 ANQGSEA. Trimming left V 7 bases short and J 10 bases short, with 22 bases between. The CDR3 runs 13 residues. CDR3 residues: CSGPAPLCSGAFF. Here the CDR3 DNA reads TGCAGCGGCCCGGCACCGTTATGTTCGGGAGCTTTCTTT.

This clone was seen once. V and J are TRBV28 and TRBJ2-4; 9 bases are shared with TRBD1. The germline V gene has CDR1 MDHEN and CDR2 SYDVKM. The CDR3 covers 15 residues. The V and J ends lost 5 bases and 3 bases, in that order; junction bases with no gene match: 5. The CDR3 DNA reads TGTGCCAGCAGTGGACCGGGACAGGGCAAAAACATTCAGTACTTC. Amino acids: CASSGPGQGKNIQYF.

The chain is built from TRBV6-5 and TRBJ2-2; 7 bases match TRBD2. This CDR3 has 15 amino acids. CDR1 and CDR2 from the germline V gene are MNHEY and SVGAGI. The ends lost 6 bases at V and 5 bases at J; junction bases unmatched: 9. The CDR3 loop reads CASRNVGRGTGELFF. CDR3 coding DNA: TGTGCCAGCAGAAACGTGGGGAGGGGTACCGGGGAGCTGTTTTTT.

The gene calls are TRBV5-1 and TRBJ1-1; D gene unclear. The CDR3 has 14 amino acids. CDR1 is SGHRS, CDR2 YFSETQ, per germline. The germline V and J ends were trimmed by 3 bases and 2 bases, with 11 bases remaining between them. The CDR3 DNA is TGCGCCAGCAGCTCTGACGGAGGAAACACTGAAGCTTTCTTT. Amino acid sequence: CASSSDGGNTEAFF.

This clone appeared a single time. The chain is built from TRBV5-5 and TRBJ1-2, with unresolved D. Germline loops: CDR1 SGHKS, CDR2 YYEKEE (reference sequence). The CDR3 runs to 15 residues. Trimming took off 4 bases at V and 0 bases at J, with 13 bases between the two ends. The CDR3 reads CASSPIPEANYGYTF. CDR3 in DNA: TGTGCCAGCAGCCCGATCCCAGAAGCTAACTATGGCTACACCTTC.

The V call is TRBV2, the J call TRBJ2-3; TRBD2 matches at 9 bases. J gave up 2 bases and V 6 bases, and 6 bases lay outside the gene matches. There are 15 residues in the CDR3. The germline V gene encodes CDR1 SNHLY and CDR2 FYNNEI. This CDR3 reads CASSGLATDTDTQYF. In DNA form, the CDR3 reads TGTGCCAGCAGCGGACTAGCGACCGACACAGATACGCAGTATTTT.

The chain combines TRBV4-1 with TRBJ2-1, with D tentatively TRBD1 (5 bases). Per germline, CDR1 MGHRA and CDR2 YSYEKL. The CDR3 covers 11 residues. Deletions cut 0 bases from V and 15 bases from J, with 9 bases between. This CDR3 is CASSQEGRSFF. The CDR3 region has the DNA TGCGCCAGCAGCCAAGAGGGGCGGTCGTTCTTC.

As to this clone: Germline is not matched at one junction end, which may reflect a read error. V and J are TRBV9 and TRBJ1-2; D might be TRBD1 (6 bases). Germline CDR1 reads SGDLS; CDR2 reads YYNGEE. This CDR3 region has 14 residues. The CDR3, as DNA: TGCGCCAGCAGCCCGCGTTGGGGGGGGGCCGGCTACACCTTC. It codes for CASSPRWGGAGYTF.

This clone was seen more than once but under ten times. The DNA of the CDR3 is TGTGCCAGCAGTGGACCCAGGGTCGAAGGCAATCAGCCCCAGCATTTT. Translating gives CASSGPRVEGNQPQHF. V is TRBV6-1 and J is TRBJ1-5, with D perhaps TRBD1 (5 bases). Trimming removed 4 bases at V and 2 bases at J, with 15 bases between. The CDR3 totals 16 residues. CDR1 is MNHNS, CDR2 SASEGT, per germline.